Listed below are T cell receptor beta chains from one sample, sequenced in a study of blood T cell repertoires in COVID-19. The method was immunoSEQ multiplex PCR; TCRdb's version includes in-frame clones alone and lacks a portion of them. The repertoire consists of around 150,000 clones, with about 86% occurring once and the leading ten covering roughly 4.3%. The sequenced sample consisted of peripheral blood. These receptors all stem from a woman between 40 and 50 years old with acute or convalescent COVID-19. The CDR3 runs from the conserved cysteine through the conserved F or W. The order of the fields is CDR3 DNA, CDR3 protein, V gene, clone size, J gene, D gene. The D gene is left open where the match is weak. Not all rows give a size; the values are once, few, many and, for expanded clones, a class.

TGTGCCATCAGTGAGAGGGGGGACAGCAGGAAAGAGACCCAGTACTTC	CAISERGDSRKETQYF	TRBV10-3	.	TRBJ2-5	.
TGCGCCAGCAGCCAAGAACAGGGCTTAAACTATAATTCACCCCTCCACTTT	CASSQEQGLNYNSPLHF	TRBV4-1	.	TRBJ1-6	.
TGTGCCAGCAGTGCGGAGGTCGGGGGCTACGAGCAGTACTTC	CASSAEVGGYEQYF	TRBV25-1	.	TRBJ2-7	.
TGTGCCAGCAGCGTAGGAGGACTAGCGGGAGCATACGAGCAGTACTTC	CASSVGGLAGAYEQYF	TRBV9	.	TRBJ2-7	TRBD2
TGTGCCAGCAGCCGGTACAGGGCCTATGGCTACACCTTC	CASSRYRAYGYTF	TRBV28	.	TRBJ1-2	.
TGTGCCAGCAGCCCCAGGACAGGGTACTCCTATAATTCACCCCTCCACTTT	CASSPRTGYSYNSPLHF	TRBV7-2	.	TRBJ1-6	TRBD1
TGTGCCAGCAGTTCATCTAGGTACGAGCAGTACTTC	CASSSSRYEQYF	TRBV28	.	TRBJ2-7	.
TGTGCCAGCAGCTCAGGGTCAGGGAGGGATGAGCAGTTCTTC	CASSSGSGRDEQFF	TRBV11-3	.	TRBJ2-1	TRBD2
TGTGCCAGTACTACGACAGGGGTTAGCTCCTACAATGAGCAGTTCTTC	CASTTTGVSSYNEQFF	TRBV19	.	TRBJ2-1	TRBD1
TGTGCCAGCAGTTTATATCTAGAGAATGAGCAGTTCTTC	CASSLYLENEQFF	TRBV12-3/TRBV12-4	.	TRBJ2-1	.
TGTGCCAGCACGCCGGGGTTGGGGTATGGCTACACCTTC	CASTPGLGYGYTF	TRBV6-6	.	TRBJ1-2	.
TGTGCCACCAGCAGAGGAGGCGCGGGGATGGGGACAGATACGCAGTATTTT	CATSRGGAGMGTDTQYF	TRBV15	.	TRBJ2-3	.
TGTGCCAGCAGCCGTCGGACAGGGAGCTCCTACGAGCAGTACTTC	CASSRRTGSSYEQYF	TRBV3-1/TRBV3-2	.	TRBJ2-7	TRBD1
TGTGCCAGCAGCTTAGGGGGGCAGGCCCACGAGCAGTACTTC	CASSLGGQAHEQYF	TRBV7-9	.	TRBJ2-7	.
TGTGCCAGCAGTACAGATCAGGCCTACGAGCAGTACTTC	CASSTDQAYEQYF	TRBV4-2	once	TRBJ2-7	.
TGCGCCAGCAGCCAGTCGACTAGCGGGTACGATACGCAGTATTTT	CASSQSTSGYDTQYF	TRBV4-3	.	TRBJ2-3	TRBD2
TGTGCCAGCAGACCAGGGATGAACACTGAAGCTTTCTTT	CASRPGMNTEAFF	TRBV27	.	TRBJ1-1	.
TGTGCCAGCAGCTTAGTTTCCGGGACTAGCGGGAGGGCCCTCGACAATGAGCAGTTCTTC	CASSLVSGTSGRALDNEQFF	TRBV7-6	once	TRBJ2-1	TRBD2
TGTGCTAGTGGTCCAAGACAGCCCTATGGCTACACCTTC	CASGPRQPYGYTF	TRBV12-5	.	TRBJ1-2	.
TGTGCCAGTAGAGCCGGGACAGGGGTAGGCAATCAGCCCCAGCATTTT	CASRAGTGVGNQPQHF	TRBV19	.	TRBJ1-5	TRBD1
TGTGCCACCAGCCGAGGGACACGGAGCTCCTATAATTCACCCCTCCACTTT	CATSRGTRSSYNSPLHF	TRBV15	many	TRBJ1-6	.
TGCGCCAGCAGCCAATACAGGGGCCAAGAGACCCAGTACTTC	CASSQYRGQETQYF	TRBV4-1	.	TRBJ2-5	TRBD1
TGCGCCAGCAGGCCACAGGGCGGGGAGACCCAGTACTTC	CASRPQGGETQYF	TRBV4-1	.	TRBJ2-5	.
TGTGCCTGGAGTTTGGAAGGGGTGGGCACTGAAGCTTTCTTT	CAWSLEGVGTEAFF	TRBV30	.	TRBJ1-1	.
TGTGCCAGCAGCCAAATCGCTAGACAGGGGAGAGTCTTAACCTTC	CASSQIARQGRVLTF	TRBV3-1/TRBV3-2	few	TRBJ1-2	TRBD1
TGTGCCAGCAGCTTAGTTCTACTAGCGATAGAGACCCAGTACTTC	CASSLVLLAIETQYF	TRBV7-2	.	TRBJ2-5	TRBD2
TGTGCCAGCAGACTGAACAGGGCGCTTAACACTGAAGCTTTCTTT	CASRLNRALNTEAFF	TRBV6-5	.	TRBJ1-1	.
TGTGCCAGTAGTCGGAACGGGATAAGCAATGAGCAGTTCTTC	CASSRNGISNEQFF	TRBV19	.	TRBJ2-1	.
TGTGCCAGCCGGTCTGGGGGGGCTAACTATGGCTACACCTTC	CASRSGGANYGYTF	TRBV4-2	.	TRBJ1-2	.
TGTGCCAGCAGCGCCGGGACAGGGGCCTACAATGAGCAGTTCTTC	CASSAGTGAYNEQFF	TRBV7-9	.	TRBJ2-1	TRBD1
TGTGCCAGCAGAATCGCGCCTCAGGGTGCCACTGAAGCTTTCTTT	CASRIAPQGATEAFF	TRBV9	.	TRBJ1-1	.
TGTGCCAGCAGCCGACAGGGGCCAACTAATGAAAAACTGTTTTTT	CASSRQGPTNEKLFF	TRBV7-9	.	TRBJ1-4	TRBD1
TGTGCCAGCAGTTTACGAGAGACCCAGTACTTC	CASSLRETQYF	TRBV12-3/TRBV12-4	once	TRBJ2-5	.
TGTGCCAGCAGTTACTCGCAGCGGAGCTCCTACGAGCAGTACTTC	CASSYSQRSSYEQYF	TRBV6-5	few	TRBJ2-7	.
TGTGCCAGCTCACCATATTCCGGACAGGGGGTAGGACCTAACTATGGCTACACCTTC	CASSPYSGQGVGPNYGYTF	TRBV18	.	TRBJ1-2	TRBD1
TGTGCCAGCAGCTTAGCGACAACCAACACTGAAGCTTTCTTT	CASSLATTNTEAFF	TRBV7-2	.	TRBJ1-1	.
TGTGCCAGTAGTATAGCCCAGGACAGATTCTATGGCTACACCTTC	CASSIAQDRFYGYTF	TRBV19	.	TRBJ1-2	.
TGTGCCAGCAGCTTACAGCCCCCAACTAGCCCGAGGTCGTACGAGCAGTACTTC	CASSLQPPTSPRSYEQYF	TRBV11-2	.	TRBJ2-7	.
TGCGCCAGCAGCATGATGGACGGAGGAATAGGAAACACCATATATTTT	CASSMMDGGIGNTIYF	TRBV4-1	few	TRBJ1-3	.
TGTGCCAGCAGTTATGTGGGAGGAGACACTGAAGCTTTCTTT	CASSYVGGDTEAFF	TRBV6-2/TRBV6-3	.	TRBJ1-1	.
TGTGCCAGCTCAGTTACAGGGGTGGACACTGAAGCTTTCTTT	CASSVTGVDTEAFF	TRBV18	.	TRBJ1-1	TRBD1
TGTGCCAGCAGTGAACAGGGCTACGGCTACACCTTC	CASSEQGYGYTF	TRBV6-1	.	TRBJ1-2	.
TGTGCCAGCAGTGAAGCTCTAGCGGGGGGAGGTGGGGAGCTGTTTTTT	CASSEALAGGGGELFF	TRBV2	.	TRBJ2-2	TRBD2
TGTGCCAGCAGCTTAAGCGGGGGCTCTGGAAACACCATATATTTT	CASSLSGGSGNTIYF	TRBV11-2	few	TRBJ1-3	.
TGTGCCAGCAGCATAAACAACAGGGGGCCCAACACTGAAGCTTTCTTT	CASSINNRGPNTEAFF	TRBV7-9	.	TRBJ1-1	TRBD1
TGTGCCAGCGCCCGACGGGACAGGGCGCCCGAGCAGTACTTC	CASARRDRAPEQYF	TRBV5-5	once	TRBJ2-7	TRBD1
TGCGCCAGCAGCTCTTCCTTAGCGGGGGCCTCAGATACGCAGTATTTT	CASSSSLAGASDTQYF	TRBV5-1	once	TRBJ2-3	TRBD2
TGTGCCAGCAGTGACCAGTGGGGCGCAGATACGCAGTATTTT	CASSDQWGADTQYF	TRBV6-1	.	TRBJ2-3	.
TGCGCCAGCAGCCAAGATTCTTACAGCTCCTACGAGCAGTACTTC	CASSQDSYSSYEQYF	TRBV4-3	.	TRBJ2-7	.
TGTGCCAGCAGCTCTGGCAGGGAGACCCAGTACTTC	CASSSGRETQYF	TRBV7-6	.	TRBJ2-5	.
TGTGCCAGCACCTCCGGGACTAGCGGACCCGATGAGCAGTTCTTC	CASTSGTSGPDEQFF	TRBV9	.	TRBJ2-1	TRBD2
TGTGCCAGCAGCCAGGGACAACTCCTCTATAATTCACCCCTCCACTTT	CASSQGQLLYNSPLHF	TRBV3-1/TRBV3-2	.	TRBJ1-6	.
TGTGCCAGCAGCCAGGTGGACAGGGGGATATACGAGCAGTACTTC	CASSQVDRGIYEQYF	TRBV3-1/TRBV3-2	.	TRBJ2-7	TRBD1
TGTGCCAGCAGCTCACCCTCCACAGGGGACTATGGCTACACCTTC	CASSSPSTGDYGYTF	TRBV7-2	.	TRBJ1-2	TRBD1
TGTGCCATCAGTGAGTCGGGACAGGGTTTAACTGAAGCTTTCTTT	CAISESGQGLTEAFF	TRBV10-3	.	TRBJ1-1	TRBD1
TGTGCCAGCAGCCCAAGCGGTTCCACAGATACGCAGTATTTT	CASSPSGSTDTQYF	TRBV9	.	TRBJ2-3	.